Sequencing of this T cell receptor (beta chain) was carried out in a study of cytomegalovirus exposure and HLA in healthy donors. Comment on this clone: Other nucleotide sequences from this sample produce the same CDR3.

60 Vbeta and 13 Jbeta primers were used in PCR. Sequenced by immunoSEQ multiplex PCR; TCRdb stores in-frame clones only, minus some. The data contain roughly 100,000 clones, around 77% of them singletons. The receptor was derived from a woman in her thirties or forties in good health and CMV-seropositive. Source material: PBMCs.

The DNA of the CDR3 is TGTGCCAGCTCGAGCTCCTACGAGCAGTACTTC. Translated: CASSSSYEQYF. V usage is TRBV11-2 and J usage is TRBJ2-7; no reliable D call. Germline CDR1 SGHAT, CDR2 FQNNGV. The CDR3 length is 11 residues. The V and J ends lost 8 bases and 0 bases respectively, with 5 bases between them.